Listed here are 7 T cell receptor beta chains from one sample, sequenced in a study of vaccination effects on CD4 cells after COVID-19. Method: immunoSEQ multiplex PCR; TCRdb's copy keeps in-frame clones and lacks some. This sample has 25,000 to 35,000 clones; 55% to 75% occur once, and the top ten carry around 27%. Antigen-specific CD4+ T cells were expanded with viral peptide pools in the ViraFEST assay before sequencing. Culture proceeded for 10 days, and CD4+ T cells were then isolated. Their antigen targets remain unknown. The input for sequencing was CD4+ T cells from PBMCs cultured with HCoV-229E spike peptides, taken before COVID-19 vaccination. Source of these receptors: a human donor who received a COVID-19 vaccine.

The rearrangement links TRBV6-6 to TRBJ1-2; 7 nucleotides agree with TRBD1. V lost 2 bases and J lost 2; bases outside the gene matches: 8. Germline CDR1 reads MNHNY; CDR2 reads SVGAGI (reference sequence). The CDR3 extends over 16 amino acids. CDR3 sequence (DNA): TGTGCCAGCAGTTACATTGGACAGGCTTACAACTATGGCTACACCTTC. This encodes CASSYIGQAYNYGYTF.

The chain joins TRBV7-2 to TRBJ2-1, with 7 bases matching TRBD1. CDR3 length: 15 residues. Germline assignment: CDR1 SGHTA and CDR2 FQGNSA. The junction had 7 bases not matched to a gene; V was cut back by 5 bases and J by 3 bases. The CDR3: CASSRNRGIYNEQFF. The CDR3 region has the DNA TGTGCCAGCAGCCGGAACAGGGGCATCTACAATGAGCAGTTCTTC.

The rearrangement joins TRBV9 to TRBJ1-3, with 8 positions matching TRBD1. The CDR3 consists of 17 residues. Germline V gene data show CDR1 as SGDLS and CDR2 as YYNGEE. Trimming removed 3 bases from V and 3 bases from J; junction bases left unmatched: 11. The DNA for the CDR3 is TGTGCCAGCAGCGCCTACCAACAGGGGGAGGGTGGAAACACCATATATTTT. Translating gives CASSAYQQGEGGNTIYF. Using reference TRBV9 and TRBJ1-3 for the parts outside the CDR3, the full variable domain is DSGVTQTPKHLITATGQRVTLRCSPRSGDLSVYWYQQSLDQGLQFLIQYYNGEERAKGNILERFSAQQFPDLHSELNLSSLELGDSALYFCASSAYQQGEGGNTIYFGEGSWLTVV.

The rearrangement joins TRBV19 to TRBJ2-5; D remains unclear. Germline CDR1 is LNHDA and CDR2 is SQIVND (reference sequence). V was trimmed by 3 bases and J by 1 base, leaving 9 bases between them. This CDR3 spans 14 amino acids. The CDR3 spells CASSISGFQETQYF. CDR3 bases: TGTGCCAGTAGTATCTCCGGGTTCCAAGAGACCCAGTACTTC.

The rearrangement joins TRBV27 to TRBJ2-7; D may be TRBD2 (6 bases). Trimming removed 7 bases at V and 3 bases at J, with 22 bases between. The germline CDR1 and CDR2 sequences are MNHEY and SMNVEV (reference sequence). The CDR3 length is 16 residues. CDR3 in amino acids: CASNHSEGALYYEQYF. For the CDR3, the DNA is TGTGCCAGCAACCACTCGGAGGGAGCCCTTTACTACGAGCAGTACTTC.

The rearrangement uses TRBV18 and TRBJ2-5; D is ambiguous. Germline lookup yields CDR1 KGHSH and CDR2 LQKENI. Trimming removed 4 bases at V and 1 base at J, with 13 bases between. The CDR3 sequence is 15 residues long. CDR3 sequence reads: CASSRVATAQETQYF. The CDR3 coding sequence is TGTGCCAGCTCACGGGTAGCAACGGCCCAAGAGACCCAGTACTTC.

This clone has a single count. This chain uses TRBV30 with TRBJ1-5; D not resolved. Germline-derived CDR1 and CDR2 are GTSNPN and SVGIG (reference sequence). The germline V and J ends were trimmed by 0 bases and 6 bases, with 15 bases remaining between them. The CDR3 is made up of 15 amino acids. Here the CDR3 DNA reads TGTGCCTGGAGTGTACGATTGGGTGCTGGTCAGCCCCAGCATTTT. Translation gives CAWSVRLGAGQPQHF.